This T cell receptor (beta chain) was captured by sequencing in a study of post-analysis software for immune sequencing data. The CDR3 runs to 15 residues. The germline gives CDR1 SGHVS, CDR2 FQNEAQ. Prepared TCR beta cDNA libraries contained unique molecular identifiers. TCRdb re-analysed the PCR reads in MiXCR, keeping a single row per CDR3 protein. The sample yields roughly 700,000 distinct CDR3 sequences, 30% seen once. In the case of this clonotype: Its antigen is unidentified.

Notes on the study in general: Controls' normalized Chao1 diversity significantly exceeded that of multiple sclerosis patients. Roughly 5 TRBV segments (TRBV5-6, TRBV5-1 and TRBV20-1 among them) occurred more frequently in patients than in controls.

This sequence joins TRBV7-8 and TRBJ2-1, with 8 bases lining up with TRBD2. The J call may be in error: the DNA end matches TRBJ2-7 better. The source of this sequence is a girl aged 5-17 years with multiple sclerosis. Sequencing used blood. Here the CDR3 DNA reads TGTGCCAGCAGCTCGAGAGCGGGAGAGGTCTACGAGCAGTACTTC. It codes for CASSSRAGEVYEQYF.